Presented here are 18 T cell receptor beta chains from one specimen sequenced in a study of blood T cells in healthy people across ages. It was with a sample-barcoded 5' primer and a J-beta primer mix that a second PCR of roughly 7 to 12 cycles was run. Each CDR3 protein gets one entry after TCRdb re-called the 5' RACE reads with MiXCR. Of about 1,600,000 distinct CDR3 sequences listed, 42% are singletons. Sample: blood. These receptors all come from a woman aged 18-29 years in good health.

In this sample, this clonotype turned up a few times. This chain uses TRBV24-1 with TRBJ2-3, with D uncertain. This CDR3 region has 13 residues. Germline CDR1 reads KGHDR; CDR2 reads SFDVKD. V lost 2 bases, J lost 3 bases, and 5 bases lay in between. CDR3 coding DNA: TGTGCCACCAGTGATTACGCAACAGATACGCAGTATTTT. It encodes CATSDYATDTQYF.

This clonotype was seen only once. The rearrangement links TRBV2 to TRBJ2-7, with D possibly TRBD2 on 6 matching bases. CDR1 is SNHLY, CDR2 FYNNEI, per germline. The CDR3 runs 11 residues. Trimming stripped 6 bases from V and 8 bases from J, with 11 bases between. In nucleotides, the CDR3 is TGTGCCAGCAGCATTGCGGGACAGCAGTACTTC. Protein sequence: CASSIAGQQYF.

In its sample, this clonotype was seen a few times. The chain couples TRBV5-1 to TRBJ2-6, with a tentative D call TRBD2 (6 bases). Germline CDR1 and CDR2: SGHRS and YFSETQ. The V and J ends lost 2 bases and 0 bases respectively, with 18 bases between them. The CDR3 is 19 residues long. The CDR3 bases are TGCGCCAGCAGCTTCCCCCCCGGGACTGGGCCCTCTGGGGCCAACGTCCTGACTTTC. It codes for CASSFPPGTGPSGANVLTF.

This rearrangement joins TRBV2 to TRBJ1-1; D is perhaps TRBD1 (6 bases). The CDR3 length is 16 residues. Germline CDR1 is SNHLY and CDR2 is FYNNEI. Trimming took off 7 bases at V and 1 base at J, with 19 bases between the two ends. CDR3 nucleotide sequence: TGTGCCAGCATAACAGGGCCACCACAAAAGAACACTGAAGCTTTCTTT. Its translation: CASITGPPQKNTEAFF.

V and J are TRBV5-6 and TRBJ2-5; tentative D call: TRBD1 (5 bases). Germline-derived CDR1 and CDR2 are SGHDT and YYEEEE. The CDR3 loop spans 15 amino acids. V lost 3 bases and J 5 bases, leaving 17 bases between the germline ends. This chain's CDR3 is CASSSERWGRETQYF. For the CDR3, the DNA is TGTGCCAGCAGCTCCGAACGATGGGGCCGGGAGACCCAGTACTTC.

The CDR3 sequence is CASRLSGAGGTDTQYF. CDR3 bases: TGCGCCAGCAGACTTAGCGGGGCGGGGGGCACAGATACGCAGTATTTT. This chain links TRBV5-1 with TRBJ2-3, with 8 nucleotides matching TRBD2. The CDR3 length is 16 residues. V trimming: 5 bases; J trimming: 1 base; junction bases outside the gene matches: 9. Germline V gene sequence: CDR1 SGHRS, CDR2 YFSETQ. The full variable domain, rest sourced from reference TRBV5-1 and TRBJ2-3, is KAGVTQTPRYLIKTRGQQVTLSCSPISGHRSVSWYQQTPGQGLQFLFEYFSETQRNKGNFPGRFSGRQFSNSRSEMNVSTLELGDSALYLCASRLSGAGGTDTQYFGPGTRLTVL.

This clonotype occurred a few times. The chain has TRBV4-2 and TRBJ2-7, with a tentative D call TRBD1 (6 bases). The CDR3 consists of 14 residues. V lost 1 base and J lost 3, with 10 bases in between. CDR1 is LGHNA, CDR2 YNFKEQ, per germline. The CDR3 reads CASSQGIGGYEQYF. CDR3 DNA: TGTGCCAGCAGCCAAGGTATAGGGGGCTACGAGCAGTACTTC.

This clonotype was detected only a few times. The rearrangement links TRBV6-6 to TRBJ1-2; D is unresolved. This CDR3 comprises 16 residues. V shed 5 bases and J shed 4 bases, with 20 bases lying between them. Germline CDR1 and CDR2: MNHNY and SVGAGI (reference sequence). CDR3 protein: CASSDPRGFLIYGYTF. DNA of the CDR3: TGTGCCAGCAGTGACCCCCGTGGGTTCCTTATCTATGGCTACACCTTC.

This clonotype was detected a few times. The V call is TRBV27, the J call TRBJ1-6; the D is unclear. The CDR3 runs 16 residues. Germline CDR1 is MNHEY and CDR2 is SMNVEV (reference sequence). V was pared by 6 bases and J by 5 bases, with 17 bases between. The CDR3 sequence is CASSLNRIADNSPLHF. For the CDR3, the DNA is TGTGCCAGCAGCCTGAACCGTATTGCCGATAATTCACCCCTCCACTTT.

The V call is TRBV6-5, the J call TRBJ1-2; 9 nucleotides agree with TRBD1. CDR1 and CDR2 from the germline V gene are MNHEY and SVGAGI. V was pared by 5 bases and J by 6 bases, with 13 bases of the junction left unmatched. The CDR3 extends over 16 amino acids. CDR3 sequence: CASSPGQGGSPDGYTF. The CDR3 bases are TGTGCCAGCAGTCCGGGACAGGGAGGATCTCCCGATGGCTACACCTTC.

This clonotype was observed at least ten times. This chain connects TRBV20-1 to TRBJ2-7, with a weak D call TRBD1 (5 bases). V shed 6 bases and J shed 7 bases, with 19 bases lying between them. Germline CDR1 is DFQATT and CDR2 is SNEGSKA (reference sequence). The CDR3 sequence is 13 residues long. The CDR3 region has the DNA TGCAGTGCCAAAAAAGGGCAGGGTGAAGAGCAGTACTTC. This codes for CSAKKGQGEEQYF.

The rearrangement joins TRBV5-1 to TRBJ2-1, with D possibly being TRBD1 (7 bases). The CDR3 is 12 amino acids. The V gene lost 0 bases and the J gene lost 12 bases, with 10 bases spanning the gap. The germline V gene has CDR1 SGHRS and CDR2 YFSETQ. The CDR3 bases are TGCGCCAGCAGCTTGGATCAGGGGGGGCAGTTCTTC. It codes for CASSLDQGGQFF.

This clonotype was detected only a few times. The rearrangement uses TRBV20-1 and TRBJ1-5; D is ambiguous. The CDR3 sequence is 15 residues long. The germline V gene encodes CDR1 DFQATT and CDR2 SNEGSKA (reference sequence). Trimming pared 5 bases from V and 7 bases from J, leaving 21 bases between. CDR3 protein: CSAPDIYSTGQPQHF. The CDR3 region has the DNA TGCAGTGCTCCCGATATTTATTCGACGGGGCAGCCCCAGCATTTT.

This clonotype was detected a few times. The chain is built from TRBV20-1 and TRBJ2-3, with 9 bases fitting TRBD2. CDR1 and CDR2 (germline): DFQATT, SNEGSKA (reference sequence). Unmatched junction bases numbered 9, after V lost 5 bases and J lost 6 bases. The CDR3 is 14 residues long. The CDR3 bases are TGCAGTGCTTGGAATAGCGGGGGCGTCGATACGCAGTATTTT. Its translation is CSAWNSGGVDTQYF.

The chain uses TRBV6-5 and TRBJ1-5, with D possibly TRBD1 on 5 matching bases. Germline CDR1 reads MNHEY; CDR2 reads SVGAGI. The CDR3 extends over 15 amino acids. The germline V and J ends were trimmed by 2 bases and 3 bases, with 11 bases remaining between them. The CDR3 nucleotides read TGTGCCAGCAGTTACGCGAGTGGGGCCAATCAGCCCCAGCATTTT. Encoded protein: CASSYASGANQPQHF.

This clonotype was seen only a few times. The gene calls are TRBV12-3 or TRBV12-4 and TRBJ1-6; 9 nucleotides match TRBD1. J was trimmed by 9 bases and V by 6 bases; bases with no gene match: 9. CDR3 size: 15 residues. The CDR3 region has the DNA TGTGCCAGCAGCCCACAGGGGGCGATGGGTTCACCCCTCCACTTT. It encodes CASSPQGAMGSPLHF.

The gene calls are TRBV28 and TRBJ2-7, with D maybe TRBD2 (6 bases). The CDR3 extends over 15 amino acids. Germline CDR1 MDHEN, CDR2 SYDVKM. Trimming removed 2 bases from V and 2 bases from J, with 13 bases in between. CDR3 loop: CASSLIGGATYEQYF. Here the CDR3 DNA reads TGTGCCAGCAGTTTAATTGGCGGGGCCACCTACGAGCAGTACTTC.

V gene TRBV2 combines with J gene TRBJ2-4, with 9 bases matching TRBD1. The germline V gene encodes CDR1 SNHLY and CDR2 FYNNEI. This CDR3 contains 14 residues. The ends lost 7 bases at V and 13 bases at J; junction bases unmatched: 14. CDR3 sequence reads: CASTTQGAGGEQYF. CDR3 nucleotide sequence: TGTGCCAGCACGACACAGGGGGCTGGAGGTGAGCAGTACTTC.